This T cell receptor (beta chain) was retrieved from a study of shared clonotypes between healthy human individuals. Data came from immunoSEQ multiplex PCR; TCRdb stores just in-frame clones and leaves some out. Counted here are 1.4 million to 1.5 million clones, roughly 96% occurring once; the ten biggest clones make up about 1%. Trimming stripped 5 bases from V and 1 base from J, with 16 bases between. The CDR3 covers 16 residues. Germline V lookup: CDR1 MDHEN, CDR2 SYDVKM. Sequencing was done on a sample of naive CD4+ T cells sorted from blood. As for subset: CD45RA+ positively selected. The TCR was taken from a man aged 25 to 40 in good health. The chain joins TRBV28 to TRBJ2-3, with TRBD1 as a possible D gene (6 bases). The CDR3 region is CASSILRQVGTDTQYF. For the CDR3, the DNA is TGTGCCAGCAGTATCCTCCGACAGGTTGGCACAGATACGCAGTATTTT.